One sample yielded the 20 T cell receptor beta chains listed below, sequenced in a study of CD8 T cells in Susac syndrome. The RNA input was roughly 0.45 to 1 ug, and it was reverse transcribed with random hexamers. TCRdb used MiXCR to reprocess the immunoSEQ multiplex PCR reads, holding one entry per CDR3 protein. The sample records over 350,000 distinct CDR3 sequences, more than 70% being singletons. Sample: CD8+ T cells from PBMCs. Receptors were obtained from a human donor with multiple sclerosis.

In this sample, this clonotype turned up a few times. The J gene is TRBJ1-2, the V gene TRBV6-2 or TRBV6-3; D might be TRBD1 (6 bases). V was shortened by 2 bases and J by 6 bases, with 13 bases between the two germline ends. The CDR3 spans 14 residues. Germline CDR1 is MNHEY and CDR2 is SVGEGT. CDR3 amino acids: CASSYGTLSHGYTF. The CDR3, as DNA: TGTGCCAGCAGTTACGGGACACTATCCCATGGCTACACCTTC.

This chain uses TRBV29-1 with TRBJ2-5, with D perhaps TRBD1 or TRBD2 (6 bases each). The ends were cut back, 7 bases at V and 4 bases at J, with 22 bases in the middle. This CDR3 has 15 residues. Germline V gene lookup returns CDR1 SQVTM and CDR2 ANQGSEA. CDR3 sequence: CSARIGLRGRETQYF. The CDR3 nucleotides are TGCAGCGCCCGAATCGGACTTCGGGGGCGAGAGACCCAGTACTTC. Complete variable domain (other parts from reference TRBV29-1 and TRBJ2-5): SAVISQKPSRDICQRGTSLTIQCQVDSQVTMMFWYRQQPGQSLTLIATANQGSEATYESGFVIDKFPISRPNLTFSTLTVSNMSPEDSSIYLCSARIGLRGRETQYFGPGTRLLVL.

This CDR3 is CSVELAVNTDTQYF. Written as DNA, the CDR3 is TGCAGCGTTGAACTAGCGGTTAACACAGATACGCAGTATTTT. This sequence joins TRBV29-1 and TRBJ2-3; TRBD2 matches at 7 bases. In germline, CDR1 is SQVTM, CDR2 ANQGSEA. The CDR3 contains 14 residues. After removal of 2 bases from V and 2 bases from J, the junction contained 4 bases not matched to a gene.

The chain combines TRBV6-5 with TRBJ1-5; no definite D call. Trimming removed 0 bases at V and 4 bases at J, with 7 bases between. Per the germline V gene, CDR1 is MNHEY and CDR2 is SVGAGI. CDR3 length: 14 amino acids. The CDR3 here is CASSYSAGNQPQHF. Here the CDR3 DNA reads TGTGCCAGCAGTTACTCGGCAGGTAATCAGCCCCAGCATTTT.

In this sample, this clonotype turned up once. V gene TRBV19 combines with J gene TRBJ2-7; perhaps D is TRBD1 or TRBD2 (5 bases each). CDR1 is LNHDA and CDR2 is SQIVND in the germline V gene (reference sequence). The CDR3 spans 14 residues. Trimming took 5 bases from V and 5 from J, leaving 16 bases between them. This CDR3 reads CASSGTDTGNEQYF. CDR3 in DNA: TGTGCCAGTAGTGGGACCGACACGGGCAACGAGCAGTACTTC.

The J gene is TRBJ2-1, the V gene TRBV27; the D gene is possibly TRBD1 (5 bases). V lost 2 bases to trimming and J lost 10 bases, with 30 bases between them. In germline, CDR1 is MNHEY, CDR2 SMNVEV (reference sequence). The CDR3 runs 19 residues. Written as DNA, the CDR3 is TGTGCCAGCAGTTTAGCTGGGGCCTACGATTCCCCAATATTGATAGAGCAGTTCTTC. This translates into CASSLAGAYDSPILIEQFF.

This clonotype was seen a handful of times. The V call is TRBV19, the J call TRBJ2-1; no definite D call. This CDR3 has 12 residues. CDR1 LNHDA and CDR2 SQIVND come from the germline V gene (reference sequence). V lost 3 bases to trimming and J lost 2 bases, with 2 bases between them. The CDR3 sequence: CASSIAYNEQFF. The CDR3 region has the DNA TGTGCCAGTAGTATTGCCTACAATGAGCAGTTCTTC.

The chain has TRBV11-2 and TRBJ1-1; a weak D match, TRBD1 (6 bases). Germline values: CDR1 SGHAT, CDR2 FQNNGV. This CDR3 comprises 18 residues. The ends were cut back, 5 bases at V and 0 bases at J, with 22 bases in the middle. The CDR3 region has the DNA TGTGCCAGCAGCCCAGAGGGGTCTTGGAGGGGGTTGAACACTGAAGCTTTCTTT. Translation gives CASSPEGSWRGLNTEAFF.

V usage is TRBV27 and J usage is TRBJ2-1; D is unclear. CDR1 is MNHEY, CDR2 SMNVEV, per germline (reference sequence). Trimming took off 1 base at V and 4 bases at J, with 5 bases between the two ends. The CDR3 is 13 amino acids. In DNA, the CDR3 is TGTGCCAGCAGTTTATGGGTTTACAATGAGCAGTTCTTC. Residues: CASSLWVYNEQFF.

V gene TRBV2 combines with J gene TRBJ1-2, with D hard to call. V was pared by 8 bases and J by 4 bases, with 14 bases between. The CDR3 has 13 amino acids. Germline loops: CDR1 SNHLY, CDR2 FYNNEI. The CDR3 DNA reads TGTGCCAGCCTCGACCACGCCAGCTATGGCTACACCTTC. The encoded protein is CASLDHASYGYTF.

The chain links TRBV3-1 to TRBJ2-1, with 11 bases aligning to TRBD2. The CDR3 sequence is 16 residues long. Germline CDR1 LGHDT, CDR2 YNNKEL (reference sequence). The V gene end was trimmed by 5 bases and the J gene end by 9 bases; junction bases not matched to a gene: 12. The CDR3 DNA sequence: TGTGCCAGCAGCTTTCCCGGGACTAGCGGCATGGGTGAGCAGTTCTTC. This sequence encodes CASSFPGTSGMGEQFF.

This clonotype appeared once. This chain links TRBV4-1 with TRBJ2-7; D tentatively reads TRBD1 or TRBD2 (5 bases each). The CDR3 is made up of 15 amino acids. The V and J ends lost 0 bases and 5 bases respectively, with 14 bases between them. Germline CDR1 reads MGHRA; CDR2 reads YSYEKL. This chain's CDR3 is CASSQDGTPIDEQYF. The DNA for the CDR3 is TGCGCCAGCAGCCAAGACGGGACCCCCATAGACGAGCAGTACTTC.

CDR3 protein: CASSHSLLAAGGEQYF. CDR3 bases: TGTGCCAGCAGCCACTCCCTGCTGGCGGCGGGGGGGGAGCAGTACTTC. The J gene is TRBJ2-7, the V gene TRBV3-1; 9 bases map to TRBD2. The germline V gene encodes CDR1 LGHDT and CDR2 YNNKEL (reference sequence). There are 16 residues in the CDR3. With 3 bases clipped from V and 7 bases from J, the junction kept 13 bases outside the gene matches.

The CDR3 DNA follows: TGCAGCGTTTGGGCACCGGGACAGCAATTTCCAGATACGCAGTATTTT. It yields the protein CSVWAPGQQFPDTQYF. The chain employs TRBV29-1 and TRBJ2-3, with 7 positions matching TRBD1. V dropped 5 bases and J dropped 4; count of bases not matched to a gene: 15. The CDR3 is 16 amino acids. CDR1 and CDR2 (germline): SQVTM, ANQGSEA.

The V call is TRBV2, the J call TRBJ2-7, with 9 nucleotides matching TRBD1. This CDR3 is 15 amino acids long. V was clipped by 3 bases and J by 3 bases; unmatched bases: 6. CDR1 is SNHLY and CDR2 is FYNNEI in the germline V gene. The CDR3 is CASSEPGTGLYEQYF. The CDR3 DNA reads TGTGCCAGCAGTGAGCCGGGGACAGGGCTCTACGAGCAGTACTTC.

This clonotype was seen a handful of times. The rearrangement links TRBV5-4 to TRBJ2-3; D might be TRBD2 (5 bases). Trimming stripped 4 bases from V and 0 bases from J, with 9 bases between. Germline V CDR1 and CDR2: SGHNT, YYREEE (reference sequence). This CDR3 is 14 amino acids long. Written as DNA, the CDR3 is TGTGCCAGCAGCCCATGGACTAGCACAGATACGCAGTATTTT. It codes for CASSPWTSTDTQYF.

CDR3 region: CASSHYRGSTEAFF. CDR3 coding DNA: TGTGCCAGCAGTCACTACAGGGGGAGCACTGAAGCTTTCTTT. The V and J genes are TRBV28 and TRBJ1-1; TRBD1 matches at 8 bases. This CDR3 contains 14 residues. Germline V CDR1 and CDR2: MDHEN, SYDVKM. Trimming took 5 bases from V and 4 from J; bases not matched to a gene: 6. The full variable domain, completed using reference TRBV28 and TRBJ1-1, is DVKVTQSSRYLVKRTGEKVFLECVQDMDHENMFWYRQDPGLGLRLIYFSYDVKMKEKGDIPEGYSVSREKKERFSLILESASTNQTSMYLCASSHYRGSTEAFFGQGTRLTVV.

This chain joins TRBV4-1 and TRBJ1-2; D is perhaps TRBD1 (6 bases). Germline assignment: CDR1 MGHRA and CDR2 YSYEKL. This CDR3 is 17 amino acids long. Trimming stripped 0 bases from V and 8 bases from J, with 22 bases between. The CDR3 sequence is CASSQESGAIDLRGYTF. The CDR3 DNA follows: TGCGCCAGCAGCCAAGAGTCGGGGGCTATAGACCTCCGGGGCTACACCTTC.

J is TRBJ1-2 and V is TRBV5-4; D gene unclear. V dropped 1 base and J dropped 2 bases, with 9 bases sitting between them. Germline CDR1 is SGHNT and CDR2 is YYREEE (reference sequence). There are 14 residues in the CDR3. In DNA form, the CDR3 reads TGTGCCAGCAGCTTGATGGAGATCAACTATGGCTACACCTTC. It yields the protein CASSLMEINYGYTF.

The sample holds a few counts of this clonotype. This chain joins TRBV14 and TRBJ2-7; TRBD2 is a possible D gene (7 bases). CDR1 is SGHDN and CDR2 is FVKESK in the germline V gene. V lost 3 bases and J 3 bases, leaving 18 bases between the germline ends. This CDR3 spans 16 amino acids. In DNA form, the CDR3 reads TGTGCCAGCAGCCATACCGGGGGGCAGTACCTCTACGAGCAGTACTTC. Its translation is CASSHTGGQYLYEQYF.